This entry describes one T cell receptor beta chain. What it binds is not known. These data come from a study of T cell responses to AZD1222 COVID-19 vaccine. General study points: There were mostly white British donors and more females than males, and clonal diversity was possibly underestimated.

Measured with immunoSEQ multiplex PCR; TCRdb has only the in-frame clones, and not every one. Among approximately 130,000 clones listed, more than 85% were seen once. With 8 bases clipped from V and 5 bases from J, the junction kept 13 bases outside the gene matches. Germline V gene lookup returns CDR1 GTSNPN and CDR2 SVGIG (reference sequence). This CDR3 has 14 amino acids. This chain joins TRBV30 and TRBJ1-1, with 8 bases that match TRBD1. This specimen consisted of peripheral blood, obtained on day 0 of AZD1222 vaccination. The clonotype was recovered from an adult in good health. CDR3 sequence reads: CATPGRGQRTEAFF. In DNA, the CDR3 is TGTGCCACCCCGGGCAGGGGGCAGAGGACTGAAGCTTTCTTT.